This T cell receptor (beta chain) was profiled in a study of cytomegalovirus exposure and HLA in healthy donors. Study results and limitations: Cytomegalovirus-associated status was assigned to some 180 TCR beta chains.

Method: immunoSEQ multiplex PCR; TCRdb's copy keeps in-frame clones and lacks some. The sample lists around 54,000 clones, about nine tenths occurring once. A word on this clone: As yet, its antigen is unknown.

This CDR3 contains 16 residues. Germline assignment: CDR1 SGHAT and CDR2 FQDESV (reference sequence). J was trimmed by 2 bases and V by 5 bases; bases with no gene match: 8. Sequencing was performed on PBMCs. This TCR came from a woman between 18 and 30 years old in good health and CMV-seropositive. This rearrangement joins TRBV11-1 to TRBJ2-5; 10 positions match TRBD1. CDR3 DNA sequence: TGTGCCAGCAGCATCAGACAGGGGGCAGGGCAAGAGACCCAGTACTTC. This gives the protein CASSIRQGAGQETQYF.